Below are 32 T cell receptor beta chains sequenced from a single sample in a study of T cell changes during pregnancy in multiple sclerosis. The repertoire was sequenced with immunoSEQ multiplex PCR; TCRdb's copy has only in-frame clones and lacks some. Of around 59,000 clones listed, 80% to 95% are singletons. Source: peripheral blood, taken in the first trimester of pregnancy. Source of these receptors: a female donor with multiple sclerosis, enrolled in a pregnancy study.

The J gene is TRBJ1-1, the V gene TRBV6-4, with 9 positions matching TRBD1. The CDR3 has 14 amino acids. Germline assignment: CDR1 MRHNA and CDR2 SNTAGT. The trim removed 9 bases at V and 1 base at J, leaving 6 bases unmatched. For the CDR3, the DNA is TGTGCCAGTCGGACAGGGGAAGGGAACACTGAAGCTTTCTTT. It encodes CASRTGEGNTEAFF.

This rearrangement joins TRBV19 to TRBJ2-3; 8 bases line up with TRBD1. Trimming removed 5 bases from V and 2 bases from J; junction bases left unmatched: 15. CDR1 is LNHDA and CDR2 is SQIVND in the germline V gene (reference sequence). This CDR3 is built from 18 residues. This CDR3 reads CASSFGQGSGLYTDTQYF. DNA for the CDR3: TGTGCCAGTAGTTTCGGACAGGGCAGCGGACTATACACAGATACGCAGTATTTT.

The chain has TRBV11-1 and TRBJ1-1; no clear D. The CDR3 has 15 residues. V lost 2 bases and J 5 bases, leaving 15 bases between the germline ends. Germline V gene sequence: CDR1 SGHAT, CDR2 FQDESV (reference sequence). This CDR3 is CASSLLGRNGTEAFF. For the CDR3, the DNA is TGTGCCAGCAGCTTATTGGGCAGAAATGGGACTGAAGCTTTCTTT.

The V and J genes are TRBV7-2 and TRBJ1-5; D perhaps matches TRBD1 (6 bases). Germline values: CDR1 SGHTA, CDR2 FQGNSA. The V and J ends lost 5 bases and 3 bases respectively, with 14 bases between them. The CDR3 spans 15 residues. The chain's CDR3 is CASSPVMGANQPQHF. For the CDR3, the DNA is TGTGCCAGCAGCCCCGTAATGGGGGCCAATCAGCCCCAGCATTTT.

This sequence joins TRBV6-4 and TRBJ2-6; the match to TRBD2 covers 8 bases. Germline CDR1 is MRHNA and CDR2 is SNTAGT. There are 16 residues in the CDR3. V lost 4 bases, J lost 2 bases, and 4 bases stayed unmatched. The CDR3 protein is CASSVDSGAGANVLTF. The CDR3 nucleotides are TGTGCCAGCAGTGTAGATAGCGGGGCTGGGGCCAACGTCCTGACTTTC.

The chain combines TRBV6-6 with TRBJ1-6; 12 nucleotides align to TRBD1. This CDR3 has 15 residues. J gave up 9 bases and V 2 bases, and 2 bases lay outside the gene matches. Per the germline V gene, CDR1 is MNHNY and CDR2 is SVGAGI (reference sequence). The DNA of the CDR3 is TGTGCCAGCAGTTACGGGACAGGGGGCGGTTCACCCCTCCACTTT. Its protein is CASSYGTGGGSPLHF.

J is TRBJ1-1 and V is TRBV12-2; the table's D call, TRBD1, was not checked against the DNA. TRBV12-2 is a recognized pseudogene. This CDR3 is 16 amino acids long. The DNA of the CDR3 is TGTGCAAGTCGCTTAGTACGGGCGACAGGGGGAACTGAAGCTTTCTTT. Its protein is CASRLVRATGGTEAFF.

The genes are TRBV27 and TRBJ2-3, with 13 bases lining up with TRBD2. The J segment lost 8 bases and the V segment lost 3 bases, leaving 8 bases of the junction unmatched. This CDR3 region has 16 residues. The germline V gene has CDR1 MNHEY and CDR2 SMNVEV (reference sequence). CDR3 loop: CASSFLSGTSGVTQYF. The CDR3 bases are TGTGCCAGCAGTTTCCTATCCGGGACTAGCGGGGTTACGCAGTATTTT.

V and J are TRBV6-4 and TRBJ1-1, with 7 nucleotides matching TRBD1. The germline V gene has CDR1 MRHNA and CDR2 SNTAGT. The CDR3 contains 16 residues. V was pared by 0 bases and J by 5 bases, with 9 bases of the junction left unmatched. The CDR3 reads CASSDSFRQGVTEAFF. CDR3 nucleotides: TGTGCCAGCAGTGACTCGTTCCGTCAGGGGGTAACTGAAGCTTTCTTT.

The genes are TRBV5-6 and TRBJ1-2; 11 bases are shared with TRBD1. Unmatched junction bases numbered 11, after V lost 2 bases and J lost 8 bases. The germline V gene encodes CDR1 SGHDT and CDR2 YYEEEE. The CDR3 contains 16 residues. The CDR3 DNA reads TGTGCCAGCAGCTTATACCGGGACAGGGGGAACTTCGGCTACACCTTC. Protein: CASSLYRDRGNFGYTF.

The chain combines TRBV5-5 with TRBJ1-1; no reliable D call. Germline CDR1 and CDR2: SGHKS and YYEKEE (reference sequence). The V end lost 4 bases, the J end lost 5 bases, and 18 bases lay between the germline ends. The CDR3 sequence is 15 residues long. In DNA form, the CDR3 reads TGTGCCAGCAGCCCCGGAGAGGGCAGGTTAACTGAAGCTTTCTTT. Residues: CASSPGEGRLTEAFF.

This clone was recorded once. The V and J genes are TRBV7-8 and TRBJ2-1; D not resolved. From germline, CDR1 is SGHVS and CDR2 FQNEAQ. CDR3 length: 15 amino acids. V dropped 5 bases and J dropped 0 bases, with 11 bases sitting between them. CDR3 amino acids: CASSPRTASYNEQFF. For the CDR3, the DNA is TGTGCCAGCAGCCCTCGTACTGCCTCCTACAATGAGCAGTTCTTC.

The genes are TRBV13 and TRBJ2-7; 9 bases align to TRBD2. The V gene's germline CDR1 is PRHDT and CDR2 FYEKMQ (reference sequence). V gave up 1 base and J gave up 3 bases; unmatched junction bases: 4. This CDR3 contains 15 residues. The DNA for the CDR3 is TGTGCCAGCAGCTTAGTCGCGGGGGGGCTCTACGAGCAGTACTTC. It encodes CASSLVAGGLYEQYF.

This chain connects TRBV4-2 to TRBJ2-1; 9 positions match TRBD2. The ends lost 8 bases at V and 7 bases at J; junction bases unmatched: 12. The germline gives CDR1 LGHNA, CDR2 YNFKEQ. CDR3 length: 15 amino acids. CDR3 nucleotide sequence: TGTGCCAGCTCTCCGGGGGCGGGGGGGATAAATGAGCAGTTCTTC. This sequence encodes CASSPGAGGINEQFF.

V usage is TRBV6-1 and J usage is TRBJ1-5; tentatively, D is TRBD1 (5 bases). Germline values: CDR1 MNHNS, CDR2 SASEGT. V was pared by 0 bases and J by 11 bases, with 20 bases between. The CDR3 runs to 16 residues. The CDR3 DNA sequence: TGTGCCAGCAGTGAAGCGGTCGGGTGGGACGGGAGAGCCCAGCATTTT. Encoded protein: CASSEAVGWDGRAQHF.

CDR3 sequence (DNA): TGTGCCAGTAGTATTCGGCGGACAGGTTCCTACGAGCAGTACTTC. Amino acids: CASSIRRTGSYEQYF. The genes are TRBV19 and TRBJ2-7, with TRBD1 matching over 7 bases. Germline CDR1 LNHDA, CDR2 SQIVND (reference sequence). Unmatched junction bases numbered 6, after V lost 3 bases and J lost 1 base. The CDR3 extends over 15 amino acids.

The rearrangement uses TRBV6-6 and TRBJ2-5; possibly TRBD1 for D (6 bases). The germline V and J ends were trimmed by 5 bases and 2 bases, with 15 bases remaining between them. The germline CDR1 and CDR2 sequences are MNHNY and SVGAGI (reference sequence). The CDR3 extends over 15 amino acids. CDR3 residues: CASSRVIRGQETQYF. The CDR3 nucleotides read TGTGCCAGCAGTCGAGTAATCAGGGGACAAGAGACCCAGTACTTC.

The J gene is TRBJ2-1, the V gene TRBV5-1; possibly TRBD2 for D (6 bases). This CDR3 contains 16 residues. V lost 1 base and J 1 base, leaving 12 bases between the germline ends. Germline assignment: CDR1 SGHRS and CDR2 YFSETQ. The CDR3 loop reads CASSLSVAGSYNEQFF. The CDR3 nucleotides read TGCGCCAGCAGCTTGAGCGTGGCGGGGTCCTACAATGAGCAGTTCTTC. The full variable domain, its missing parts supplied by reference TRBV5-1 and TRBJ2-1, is KAGVTQTPRYLIKTRGQQVTLSCSPISGHRSVSWYQQTPGQGLQFLFEYFSETQRNKGNFPGRFSGRQFSNSRSEMNVSTLELGDSALYLCASSLSVAGSYNEQFFGPGTRLTVL.

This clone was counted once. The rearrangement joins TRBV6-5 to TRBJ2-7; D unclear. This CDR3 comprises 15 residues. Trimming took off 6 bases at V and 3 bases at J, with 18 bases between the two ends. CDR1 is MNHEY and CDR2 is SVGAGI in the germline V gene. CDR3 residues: CASRHSNAERYEQYF. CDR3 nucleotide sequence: TGTGCCAGCAGGCATTCAAATGCAGAACGCTACGAGCAGTACTTC.

The CDR3 is CASSLFSHRVYTEAFF. CDR3 in DNA: TGTGCCAGCAGTTTATTCTCTCACAGGGTATACACTGAAGCTTTCTTT. The J gene is TRBJ1-1, the V gene TRBV28; possible D gene TRBD1, 6 bases. Germline CDR1 and CDR2: MDHEN and SYDVKM. The CDR3 consists of 16 residues. Trimming cost V 1 base and J 3 bases, with 15 bases left between them. Based on the CDR3 plus reference TRBV28 and TRBJ1-1, the full variable domain is DVKVTQSSRYLVKRTGEKVFLECVQDMDHENMFWYRQDPGLGLRLIYFSYDVKMKEKGDIPEGYSVSREKKERFSLILESASTNQTSMYLCASSLFSHRVYTEAFFGQGTRLTVV.

The CDR3 here is CASRDRASGGYTF. The CDR3 region has the DNA TGTGCCAGTAGAGACAGGGCCTCCGGGGGCTACACCTTC. The chain employs TRBV19 and TRBJ1-2; TRBD1 matches 7 bases. This CDR3 is 13 amino acids long. The germline CDR1 and CDR2 sequences are LNHDA and SQIVND (reference sequence). The ends lost 6 bases at V and 8 bases at J; junction bases unmatched: 9.

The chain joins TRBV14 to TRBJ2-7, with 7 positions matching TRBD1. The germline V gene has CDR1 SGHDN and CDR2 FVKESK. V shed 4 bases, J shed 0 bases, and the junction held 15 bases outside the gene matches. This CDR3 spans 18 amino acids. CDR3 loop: CASSRLQGVAANSYEQYF. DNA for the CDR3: TGTGCCAGCAGCCGACTTCAGGGGGTCGCGGCTAACTCCTACGAGCAGTACTTC.

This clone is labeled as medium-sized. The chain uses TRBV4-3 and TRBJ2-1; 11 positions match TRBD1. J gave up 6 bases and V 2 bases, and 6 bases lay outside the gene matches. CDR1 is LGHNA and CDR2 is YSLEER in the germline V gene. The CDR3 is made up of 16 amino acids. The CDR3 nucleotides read TGCGCCAGCAGCCAATCTCCGGGACAGGGGGGCAATGAGCAGTTCTTC. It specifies CASSQSPGQGGNEQFF.

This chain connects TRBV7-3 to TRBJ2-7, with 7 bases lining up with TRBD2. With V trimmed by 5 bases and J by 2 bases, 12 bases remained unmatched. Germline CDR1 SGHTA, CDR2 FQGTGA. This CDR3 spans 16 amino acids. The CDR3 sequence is CASSADGGGVPYEQYF. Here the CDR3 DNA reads TGTGCCAGCAGCGCAGACGGGGGAGGGGTACCCTACGAGCAGTACTTC.

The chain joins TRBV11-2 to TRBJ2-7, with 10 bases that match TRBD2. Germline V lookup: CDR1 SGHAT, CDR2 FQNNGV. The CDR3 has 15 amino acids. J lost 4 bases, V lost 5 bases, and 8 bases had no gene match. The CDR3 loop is CASSASLAGAYEQYF. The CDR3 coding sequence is TGTGCCAGCAGCGCATCGCTAGCGGGGGCTTACGAGCAGTACTTC. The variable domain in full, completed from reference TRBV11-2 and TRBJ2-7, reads EAGVAQSPRYKIIEKRQSVAFWCNPISGHATLYWYQQILGQGPKLLIQFQNNGVVDDSQLPKDRFSAERLKGVDSTLKIQPAKLEDSAVYLCASSASLAGAYEQYFGPGTRLTVT.

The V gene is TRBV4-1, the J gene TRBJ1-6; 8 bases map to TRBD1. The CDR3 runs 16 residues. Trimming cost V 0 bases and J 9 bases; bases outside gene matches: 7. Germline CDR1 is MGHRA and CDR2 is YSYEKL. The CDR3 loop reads CASSQDGQGAFSPLHF. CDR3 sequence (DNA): TGCGCCAGCAGCCAAGATGGGCAGGGGGCATTTTCACCCCTCCACTTT.

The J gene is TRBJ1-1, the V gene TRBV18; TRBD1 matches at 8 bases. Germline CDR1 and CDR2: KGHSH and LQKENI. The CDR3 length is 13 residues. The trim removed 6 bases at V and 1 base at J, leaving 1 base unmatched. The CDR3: CASSGQGNTEAFF. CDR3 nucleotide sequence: TGTGCCAGCTCCGGACAGGGGAACACTGAAGCTTTCTTT.

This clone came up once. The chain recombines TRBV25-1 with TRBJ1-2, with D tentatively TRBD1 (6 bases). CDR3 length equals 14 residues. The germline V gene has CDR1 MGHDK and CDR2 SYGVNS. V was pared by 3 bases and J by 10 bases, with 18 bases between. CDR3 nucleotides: TGTGCCAGCAGTGAGGAGGTTAAGGGGGGGGACTACACCTTC. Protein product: CASSEEVKGGDYTF.

Here the CDR3 reads CASSLGGGGASGNTIYF. CDR3 sequence (DNA): TGTGCCAGCAGCTTAGGAGGAGGGGGCGCCTCTGGAAACACCATATATTTT. The V call is TRBV7-9, the J call TRBJ1-3; 7 bases align to TRBD1. This CDR3 is 17 amino acids long. CDR1 SEHNR and CDR2 FQNEAQ come from the germline V gene (reference sequence). Unmatched junction bases numbered 6, after V lost 1 base and J lost 0 bases. Supplemented by reference TRBV7-9 and TRBJ1-3, the full variable domain reads DTGVSQNPRHKITKRGQNVTFRCDPISEHNRLYWYRQTLGQGPEFLTYFQNEAQLEKSRLLSDRFSAERPKGSFSTLEIQRTEQGDSAMYLCASSLGGGGASGNTIYFGEGSWLTVV.

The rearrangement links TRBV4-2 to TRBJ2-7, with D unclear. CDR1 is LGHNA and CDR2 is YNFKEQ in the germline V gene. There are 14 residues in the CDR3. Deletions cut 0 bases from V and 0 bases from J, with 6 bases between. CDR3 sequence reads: CASSQDRGSYEQYF. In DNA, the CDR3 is TGTGCCAGCAGCCAAGATCGAGGCTCCTACGAGCAGTACTTC.

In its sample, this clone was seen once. CDR3 in amino acids: CAISDQRGVQPQHF. The CDR3 bases are TGTGCCATCAGTGATCAACGGGGTGTTCAGCCCCAGCATTTT. This chain links TRBV10-3 with TRBJ1-5; D gene ambiguous. This CDR3 has 14 amino acids. V was clipped by 3 bases and J by 6 bases, with 12 bases between them. Germline CDR1 and CDR2: ENHRY and SYGVKD.

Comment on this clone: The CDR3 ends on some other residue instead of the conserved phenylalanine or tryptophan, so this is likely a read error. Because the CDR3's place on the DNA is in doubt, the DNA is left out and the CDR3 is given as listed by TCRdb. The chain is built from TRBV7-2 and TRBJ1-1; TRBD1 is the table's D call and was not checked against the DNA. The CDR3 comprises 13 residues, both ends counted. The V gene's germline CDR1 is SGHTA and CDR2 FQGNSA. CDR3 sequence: CASSLGGQPPRFI.